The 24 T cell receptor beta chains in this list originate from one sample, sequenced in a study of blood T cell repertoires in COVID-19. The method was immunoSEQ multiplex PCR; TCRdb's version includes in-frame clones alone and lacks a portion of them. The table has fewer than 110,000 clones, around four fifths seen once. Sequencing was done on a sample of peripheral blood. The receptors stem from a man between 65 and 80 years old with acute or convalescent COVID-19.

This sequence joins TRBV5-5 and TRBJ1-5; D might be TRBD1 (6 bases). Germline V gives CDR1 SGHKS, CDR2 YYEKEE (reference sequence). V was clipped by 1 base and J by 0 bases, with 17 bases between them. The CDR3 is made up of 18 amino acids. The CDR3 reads CASSLRVARGASNQPQHF. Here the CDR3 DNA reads TGTGCCAGCAGCTTGCGGGTGGCGCGGGGGGCTAGCAATCAGCCCCAGCATTTT.

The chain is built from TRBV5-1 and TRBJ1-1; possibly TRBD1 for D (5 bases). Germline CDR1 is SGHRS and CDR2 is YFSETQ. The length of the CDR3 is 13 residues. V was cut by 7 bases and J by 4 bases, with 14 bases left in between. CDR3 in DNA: TGCGCCAGCCGCCAGGGTGAGGTCACTGAAGCTTTCTTT. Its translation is CASRQGEVTEAFF. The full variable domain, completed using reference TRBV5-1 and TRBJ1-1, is KAGVTQTPRYLIKTRGQQVTLSCSPISGHRSVSWYQQTPGQGLQFLFEYFSETQRNKGNFPGRFSGRQFSNSRSEMNVSTLELGDSALYLCASRQGEVTEAFFGQGTRLTVV.

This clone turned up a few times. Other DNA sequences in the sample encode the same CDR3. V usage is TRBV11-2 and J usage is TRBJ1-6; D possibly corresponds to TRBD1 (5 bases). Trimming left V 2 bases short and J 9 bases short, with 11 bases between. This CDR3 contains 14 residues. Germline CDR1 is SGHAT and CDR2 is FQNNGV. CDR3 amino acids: CASSLQGLGSPLHF. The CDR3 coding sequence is TGTGCCAGCAGCTTACAGGGATTAGGTTCACCCCTCCACTTT.

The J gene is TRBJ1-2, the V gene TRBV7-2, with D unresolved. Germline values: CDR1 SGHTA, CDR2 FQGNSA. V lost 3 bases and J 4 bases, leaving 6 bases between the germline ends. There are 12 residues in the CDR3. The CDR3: CASSLSSYGYTF. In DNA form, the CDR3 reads TGTGCCAGCAGCTTGAGTTCCTATGGCTACACCTTC.

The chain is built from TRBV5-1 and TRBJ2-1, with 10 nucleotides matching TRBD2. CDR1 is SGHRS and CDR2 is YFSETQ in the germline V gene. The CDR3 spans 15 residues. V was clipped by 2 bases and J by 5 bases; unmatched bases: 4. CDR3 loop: CASSLAGGSHNEQFF. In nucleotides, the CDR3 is TGCGCCAGCAGCTTAGCGGGGGGGTCCCACAATGAGCAGTTCTTC.

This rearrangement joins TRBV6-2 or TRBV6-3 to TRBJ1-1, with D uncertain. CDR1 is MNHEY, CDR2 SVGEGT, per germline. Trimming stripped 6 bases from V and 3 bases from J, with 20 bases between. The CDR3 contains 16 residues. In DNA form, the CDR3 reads TGTGCCAGCAGCCCTCTAAGGGTGGGAGGTCACACTGAAGCTTTCTTT. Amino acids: CASSPLRVGGHTEAFF.

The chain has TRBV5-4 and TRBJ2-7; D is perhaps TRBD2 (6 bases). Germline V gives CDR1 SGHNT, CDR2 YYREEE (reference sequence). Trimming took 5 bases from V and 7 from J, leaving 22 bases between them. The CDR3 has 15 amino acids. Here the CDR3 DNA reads TGTGCCAGCAGGCCTTCCGGGACTCGCATGGAAGAGCAGTACTTC. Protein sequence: CASRPSGTRMEEQYF.

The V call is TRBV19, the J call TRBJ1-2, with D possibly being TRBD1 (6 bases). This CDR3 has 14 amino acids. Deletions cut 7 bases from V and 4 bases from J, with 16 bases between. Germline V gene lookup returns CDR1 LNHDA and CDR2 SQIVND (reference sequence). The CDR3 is CASTLDSKSYGYTF. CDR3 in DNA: TGTGCCAGTACCTTGGACAGCAAAAGCTATGGCTACACCTTC.

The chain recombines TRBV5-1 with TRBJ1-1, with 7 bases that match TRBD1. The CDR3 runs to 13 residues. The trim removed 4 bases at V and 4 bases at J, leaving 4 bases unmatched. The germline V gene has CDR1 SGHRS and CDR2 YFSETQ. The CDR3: CASSTAGGTEAFF. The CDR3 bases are TGCGCCAGCAGCACAGCAGGGGGCACTGAAGCTTTCTTT.

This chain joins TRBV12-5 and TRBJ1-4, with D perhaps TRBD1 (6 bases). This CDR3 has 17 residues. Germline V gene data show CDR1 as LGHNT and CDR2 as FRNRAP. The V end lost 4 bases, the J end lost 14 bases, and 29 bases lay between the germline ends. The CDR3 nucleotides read TGTGCTAGTGGTTCGAGAGGGGGGGGAGGACCTGAATCTGAGCTGTTTTTT. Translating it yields CASGSRGGGGPESELFF.

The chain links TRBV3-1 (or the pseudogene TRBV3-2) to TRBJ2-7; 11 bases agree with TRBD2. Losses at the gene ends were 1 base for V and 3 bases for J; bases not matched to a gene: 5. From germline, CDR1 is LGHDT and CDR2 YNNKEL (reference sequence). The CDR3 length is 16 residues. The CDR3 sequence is CASSQAVAGGFYEQYF. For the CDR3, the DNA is TGTGCCAGCAGCCAAGCAGTAGCGGGGGGGTTCTACGAGCAGTACTTC.

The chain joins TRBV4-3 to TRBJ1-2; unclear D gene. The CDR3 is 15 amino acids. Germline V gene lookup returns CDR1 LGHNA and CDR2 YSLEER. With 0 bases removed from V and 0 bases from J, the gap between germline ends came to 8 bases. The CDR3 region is CASSQDPGANYGYTF. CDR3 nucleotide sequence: TGCGCCAGCAGCCAAGATCCCGGGGCTAACTATGGCTACACCTTC.

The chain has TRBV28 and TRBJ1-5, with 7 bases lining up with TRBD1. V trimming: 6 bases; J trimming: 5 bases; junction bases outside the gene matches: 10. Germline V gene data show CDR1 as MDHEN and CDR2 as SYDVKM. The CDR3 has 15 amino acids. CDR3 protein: CASRSGTAGHQPQHF. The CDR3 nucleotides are TGTGCCAGCAGATCCGGGACAGCGGGTCATCAGCCCCAGCATTTT.

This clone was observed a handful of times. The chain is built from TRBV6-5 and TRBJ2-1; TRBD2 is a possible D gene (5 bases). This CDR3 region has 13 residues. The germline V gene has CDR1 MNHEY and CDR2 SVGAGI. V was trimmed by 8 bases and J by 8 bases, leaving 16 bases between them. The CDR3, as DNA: TGTGCCAGCTCGAGGGTGGGGTTTGATGAGCAGTTCTTC. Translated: CASSRVGFDEQFF.

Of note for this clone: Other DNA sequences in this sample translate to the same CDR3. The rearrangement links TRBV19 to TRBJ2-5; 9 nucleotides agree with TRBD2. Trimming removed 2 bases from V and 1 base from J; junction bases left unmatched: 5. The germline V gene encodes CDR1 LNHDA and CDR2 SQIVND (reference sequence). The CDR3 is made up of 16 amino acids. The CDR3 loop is CASSIMASGVQETQYF. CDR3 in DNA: TGTGCCAGTAGTATAATGGCTAGCGGGGTCCAAGAGACCCAGTACTTC.

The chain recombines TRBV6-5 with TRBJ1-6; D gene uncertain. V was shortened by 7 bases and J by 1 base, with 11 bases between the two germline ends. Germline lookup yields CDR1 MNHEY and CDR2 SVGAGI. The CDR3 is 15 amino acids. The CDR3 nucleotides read TGTGCCAGCAATGTGGAGTCTTCCTATAATTCACCCCTCCACTTT. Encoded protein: CASNVESSYNSPLHF.

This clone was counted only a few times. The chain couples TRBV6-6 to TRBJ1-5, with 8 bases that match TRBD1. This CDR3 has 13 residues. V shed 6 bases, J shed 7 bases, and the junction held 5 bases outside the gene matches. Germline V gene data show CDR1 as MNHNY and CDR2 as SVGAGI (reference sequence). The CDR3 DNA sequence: TGTGCCAGCAGCGACAGGGGAGTCCAGCCCCAGCATTTT. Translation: CASSDRGVQPQHF.

The CDR3 protein is CASGLVEGATFF. Here the CDR3 DNA reads TGTGCTAGTGGTTTGGTGGAGGGGGCGACGTTCTTC. The chain joins TRBV12-5 to TRBJ2-1, with D maybe TRBD1 (7 bases). The CDR3 totals 12 residues. With 0 bases removed from V and 15 bases from J, the gap between germline ends came to 12 bases. Per germline, CDR1 LGHNT and CDR2 FRNRAP.

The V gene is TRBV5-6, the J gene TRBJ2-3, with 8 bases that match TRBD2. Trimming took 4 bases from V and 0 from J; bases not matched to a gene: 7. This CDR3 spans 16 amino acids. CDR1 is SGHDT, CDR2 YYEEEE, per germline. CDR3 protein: CASSHSGGTSTDTQYF. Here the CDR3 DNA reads TGTGCCAGCAGCCATTCGGGGGGGACTAGCACAGATACGCAGTATTTT.

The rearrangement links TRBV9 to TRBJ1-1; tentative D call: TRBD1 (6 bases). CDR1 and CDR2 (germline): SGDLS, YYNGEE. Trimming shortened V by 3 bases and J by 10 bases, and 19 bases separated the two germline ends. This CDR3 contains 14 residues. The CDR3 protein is CASSAVGGVGGAFF. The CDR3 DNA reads TGTGCCAGCAGCGCGGTAGGTGGGGTAGGGGGAGCTTTCTTT. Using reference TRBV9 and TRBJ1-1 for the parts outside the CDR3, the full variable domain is DSGVTQTPKHLITATGQRVTLRCSPRSGDLSVYWYQQSLDQGLQFLIQYYNGEERAKGNILERFSAQQFPDLHSELNLSSLELGDSALYFCASSAVGGVGGAFFGQGTRLTVV.

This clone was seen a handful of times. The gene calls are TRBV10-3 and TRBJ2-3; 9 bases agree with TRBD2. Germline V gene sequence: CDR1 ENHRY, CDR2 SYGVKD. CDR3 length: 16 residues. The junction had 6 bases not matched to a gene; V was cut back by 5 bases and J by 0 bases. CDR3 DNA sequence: TGTGCCATCAGTCGCGGGGGGGCCCCGAGCACAGATACGCAGTATTTT. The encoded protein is CAISRGGAPSTDTQYF.

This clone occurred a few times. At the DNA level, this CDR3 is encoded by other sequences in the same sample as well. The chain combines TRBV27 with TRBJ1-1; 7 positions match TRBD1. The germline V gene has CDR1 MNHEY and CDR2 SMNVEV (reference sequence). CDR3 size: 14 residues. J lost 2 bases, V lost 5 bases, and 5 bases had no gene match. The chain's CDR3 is CASSLRDSNTEAFF. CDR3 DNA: TGTGCCAGCAGTCTTCGGGACAGCAACACTGAAGCTTTCTTT.

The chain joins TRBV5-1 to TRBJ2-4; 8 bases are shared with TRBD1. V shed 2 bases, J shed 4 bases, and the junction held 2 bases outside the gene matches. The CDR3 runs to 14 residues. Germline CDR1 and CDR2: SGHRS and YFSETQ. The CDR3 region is CASSLNRGKNIQYF. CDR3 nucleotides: TGCGCCAGCAGCTTAAACAGGGGGAAAAACATTCAGTACTTC.

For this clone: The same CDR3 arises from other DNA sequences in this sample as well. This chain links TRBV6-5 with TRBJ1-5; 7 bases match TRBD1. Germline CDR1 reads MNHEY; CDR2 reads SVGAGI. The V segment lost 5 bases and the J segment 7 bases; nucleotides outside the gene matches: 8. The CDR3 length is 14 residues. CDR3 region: CASSQTGPSQPQHF. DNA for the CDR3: TGTGCCAGCAGTCAGACAGGGCCCAGCCAGCCCCAGCATTTT.